The 3 T cell receptor beta chains reported below all come from one sample, sequenced in a study of blood T cell repertoires in COVID-19. Here immunoSEQ multiplex PCR was the method, and the copy in TCRdb shows in-frame clones only, minus some. The top ten hold 4.9% of the sample, which has about 78,000 clones, approximately 88% seen once. The sample consisted of peripheral blood. These receptors were collected from a woman at least 80 years old with active or convalescent COVID-19.

Only one count was recorded for this clone. The chain uses TRBV5-4 and TRBJ2-3, with D tentatively TRBD1 (6 bases). V was shortened by 4 bases and J by 0 bases, with 9 bases between the two germline ends. The CDR3 is made up of 14 amino acids. Germline V CDR1 and CDR2: SGHNT, YYREEE (reference sequence). As DNA, the CDR3 is TGTGCCAGCAGCCGCCAGGGGAGCACAGATACGCAGTATTTT. Translating it yields CASSRQGSTDTQYF.

J is TRBJ2-1 and V is TRBV20-1; D gene ambiguous. V was pared by 3 bases and J by 5 bases, with 2 bases between. CDR1 and CDR2 from the germline V gene are DFQATT and SNEGSKA (reference sequence). This CDR3 is built from 10 residues. CDR3 region: CSASDNEQFF. DNA for the CDR3: TGCAGTGCTAGCGACAATGAGCAGTTCTTC.

The chain recombines TRBV3-1 (or the pseudogene TRBV3-2) with TRBJ2-4; D possibly corresponds to TRBD1 (5 bases). Trimming removed 4 bases at V and 6 bases at J, with 22 bases between. This CDR3 has 17 residues. Germline V gives CDR1 LGHDT, CDR2 YNNKEL (reference sequence). The chain's CDR3 is CASSPLQGRYKGNIQYF. The CDR3 DNA sequence: TGTGCCAGCAGCCCTCTTCAGGGTCGTTACAAGGGAAACATTCAGTACTTC.